This T cell receptor (beta chain) was sequenced for a study of blood T cell repertoires in COVID-19. Two negative PCRs, clearance, or symptom resolution had been documented for recovered Cohort 3 donors. Germline CDR1 MGHDK, CDR2 SYGVNS. The CDR3 consists of 13 residues. The V end was cut by 3 bases, the J end by 5 bases, with 10 bases between. Under the authors' procedure: It was from reference gene primer amplification that nucleated cell counts were estimated. Method: immunoSEQ multiplex PCR; TCRdb's copy keeps in-frame clones and lacks some. The DNA was the basis for D and trimming; V, J and clone size are from that table. The sample consists of a few hundred thousand clones, 70% to 90% of them appearing once.

The sample taken for sequencing was PBMCs or T cells enriched from blood (not recorded which). The TCR originated in a woman aged 45-65 years who had recovered from COVID-19. The chain is built from TRBV25-1 and TRBJ1-2; D is possibly TRBD1 (6 bases). This CDR3 is CASSEQTGYGYTF. The CDR3 nucleotides are TGTGCCAGCAGTGAGCAGACAGGATATGGCTACACCTTC.